This T cell receptor (beta chain) was profiled in a study of STAT5B mutations in CD4+ large granular lymphocyte leukemia. Study details: Among healthy controls, a particular HLA allele went with more CDR3 'QG' motifs. Study-wide results and limits: Patient CD4-sorted repertoires looked more clonal than healthy CD4+ repertoires, even without putative leukemic clones. Compared with healthy controls (2/35), patient top clones favored TRBV06 (8/27).

About this clone itself: Its target is unknown.

The CDR3 is 14 residues long. Germline V CDR1 and CDR2: SGHTA, FQGNSA. The V gene lost 5 bases and the J gene lost 3 bases, with 13 bases spanning the gap. The assay was immunoSEQ multiplex PCR, and TCRdb's table has in-frame clones only and misses some. The sample contains around 35,000 clones, about 90% of which appear only once. Sequencing was carried out using CD4+ T cells from blood buffy coats. This clonotype was obtained from a human donor in good health. V and J are TRBV7-2 and TRBJ2-5; D is perhaps TRBD1 (7 bases). The CDR3 loop is CASSRGTEEETQYF. The DNA of the CDR3 is TGTGCCAGCAGCCGCGGGACAGAGGAAGAGACCCAGTACTTC.